The rows below give T cell receptor beta chains drawn from one sample of a study of early T cells in non-severe SARS-CoV-2 infection. TCRdb itself ran the 5' RACE reads through MiXCR, one entry per CDR3 protein. The sample shows tens of thousands of distinct CDR3 sequences, around 5.7% of them seen only once. The sequencing used whole blood, collected at baseline. Receptors originate from an adult who was a healthcare worker with PCR-confirmed SARS-CoV-2 infection or an uninfected control (not recorded which). Both conserved end residues are trimmed from each CDR3.

V | length | CDR3
TRBV11-3 | 18 | ASSLDHYREKSPSNQPQH
TRBV5-1 | 11 | ASSRTPQETQY
TRBV6-5 | 11 | ASSYQRTHEQY
TRBV12-3/TRBV12-4 | 13 | ASSLAAGGYNEQF
TRBV4-1 | 15 | ASSQVRELLNTGELF
TRBV27 | 14 | ASSPGQGVYTGELF
TRBV7-9 | 15 | ARTGLAGGGATGELF
TRBV20-1 | 9 | SATTGGTQY
TRBV29-1 | 11 | SVATGNDEKLF
TRBV24-1 | 9 | ATSDHYEQY